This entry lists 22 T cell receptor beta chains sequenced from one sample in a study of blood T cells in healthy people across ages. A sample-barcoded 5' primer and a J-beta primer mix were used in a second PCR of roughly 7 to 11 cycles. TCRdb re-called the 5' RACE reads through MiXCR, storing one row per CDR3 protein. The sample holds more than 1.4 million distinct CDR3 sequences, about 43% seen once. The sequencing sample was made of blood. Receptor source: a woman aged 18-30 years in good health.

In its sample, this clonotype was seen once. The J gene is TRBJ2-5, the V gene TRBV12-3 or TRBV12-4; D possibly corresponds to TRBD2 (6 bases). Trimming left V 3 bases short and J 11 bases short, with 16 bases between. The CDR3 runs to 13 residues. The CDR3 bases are TGTGCCAGCAGTTTGCTAGCGAATAATGAGCAGTACTTC. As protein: CASSLLANNEQYF.

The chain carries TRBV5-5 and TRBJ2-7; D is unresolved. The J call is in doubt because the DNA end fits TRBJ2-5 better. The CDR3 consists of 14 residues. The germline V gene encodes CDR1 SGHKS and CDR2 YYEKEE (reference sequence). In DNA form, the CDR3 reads TGTGCCAGCAGTTTCGACCCCCTCCAAGAGACCCAGTACTTC. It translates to CASSFDPLQETQYF.

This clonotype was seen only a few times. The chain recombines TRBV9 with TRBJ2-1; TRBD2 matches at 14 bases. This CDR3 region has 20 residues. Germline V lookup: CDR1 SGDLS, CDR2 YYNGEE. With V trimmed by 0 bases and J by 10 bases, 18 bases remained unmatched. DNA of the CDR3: TGTGCCAGCAGCGTAGAAGCCGGGACTAGCGGGAGAAGGGGCCGAGGGGAGCAGTTCTTC. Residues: CASSVEAGTSGRRGRGEQFF.

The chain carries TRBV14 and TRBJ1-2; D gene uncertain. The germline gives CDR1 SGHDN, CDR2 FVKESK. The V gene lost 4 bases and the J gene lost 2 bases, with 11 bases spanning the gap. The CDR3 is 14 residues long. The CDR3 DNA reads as TGTGCCAGCAGCCCAGCAAATAGGAACTATGGCTACACCTTC. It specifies CASSPANRNYGYTF.

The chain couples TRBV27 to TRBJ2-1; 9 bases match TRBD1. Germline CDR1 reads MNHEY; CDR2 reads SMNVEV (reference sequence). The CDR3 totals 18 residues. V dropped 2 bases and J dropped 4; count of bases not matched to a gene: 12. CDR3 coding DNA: TGTGCCAGCAGTTTACGCGTTGCCGGGACAGGGCTATACAATGAGCAGTTCTTC. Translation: CASSLRVAGTGLYNEQFF.

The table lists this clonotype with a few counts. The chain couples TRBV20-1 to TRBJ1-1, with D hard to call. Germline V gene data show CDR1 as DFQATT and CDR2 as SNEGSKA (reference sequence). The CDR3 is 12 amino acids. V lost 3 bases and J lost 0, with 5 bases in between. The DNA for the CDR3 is TGCAGTGCTAGCGTCATGAACACTGAAGCTTTCTTT. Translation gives CSASVMNTEAFF.

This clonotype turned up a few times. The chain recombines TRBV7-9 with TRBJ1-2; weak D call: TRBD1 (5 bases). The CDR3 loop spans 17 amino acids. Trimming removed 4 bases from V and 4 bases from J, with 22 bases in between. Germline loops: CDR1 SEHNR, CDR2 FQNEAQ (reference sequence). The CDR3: CASSSASTRARGYGYTF. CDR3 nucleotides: TGTGCCAGCAGCTCCGCTTCGACGAGGGCGAGGGGCTATGGCTACACCTTC.

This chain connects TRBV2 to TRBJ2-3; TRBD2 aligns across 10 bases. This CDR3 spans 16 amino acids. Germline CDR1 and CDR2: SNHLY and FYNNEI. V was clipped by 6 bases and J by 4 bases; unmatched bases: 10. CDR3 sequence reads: CASSVSRAGGSDTQYF. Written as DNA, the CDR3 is TGTGCCAGCAGCGTTTCACGAGCGGGAGGGTCAGATACGCAGTATTTT.

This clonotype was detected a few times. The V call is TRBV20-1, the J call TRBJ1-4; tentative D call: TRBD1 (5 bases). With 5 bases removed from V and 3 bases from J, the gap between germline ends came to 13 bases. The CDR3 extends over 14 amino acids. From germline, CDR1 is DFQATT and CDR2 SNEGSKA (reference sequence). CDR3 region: CSAQVGDPNEKLFF. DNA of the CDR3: TGCAGTGCTCAAGTGGGGGACCCTAATGAAAAACTGTTTTTT.

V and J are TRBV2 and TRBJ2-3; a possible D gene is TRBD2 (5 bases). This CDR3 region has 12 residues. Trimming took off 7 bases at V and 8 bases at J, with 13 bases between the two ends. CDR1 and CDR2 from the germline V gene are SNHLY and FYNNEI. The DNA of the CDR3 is TGTGCCAGCAAGGCCGACGCGGGTACGCAGTATTTT. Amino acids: CASKADAGTQYF.

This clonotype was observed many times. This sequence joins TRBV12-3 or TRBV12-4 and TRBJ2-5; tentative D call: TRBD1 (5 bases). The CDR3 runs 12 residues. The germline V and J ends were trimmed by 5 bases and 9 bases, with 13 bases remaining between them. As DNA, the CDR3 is TGTGCCAGCAGTGATGGGGCTCGGTCCCAGTACTTC. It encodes CASSDGARSQYF.

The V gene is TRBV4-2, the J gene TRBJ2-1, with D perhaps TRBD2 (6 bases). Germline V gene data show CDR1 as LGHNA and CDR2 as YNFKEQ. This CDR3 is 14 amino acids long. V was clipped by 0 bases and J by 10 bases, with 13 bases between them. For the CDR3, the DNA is TGTGCCAGCAGCCAAGATTACGGCGGGGAAGAGCAGTTCTTC. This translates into CASSQDYGGEEQFF.

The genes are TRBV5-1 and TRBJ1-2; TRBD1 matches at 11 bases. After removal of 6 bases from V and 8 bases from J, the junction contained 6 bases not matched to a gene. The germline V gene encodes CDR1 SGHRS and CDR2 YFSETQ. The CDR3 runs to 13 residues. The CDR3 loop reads CASTLGQGGGYTF. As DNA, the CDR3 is TGCGCCAGCACCCTGGGACAGGGGGGCGGCTACACCTTC. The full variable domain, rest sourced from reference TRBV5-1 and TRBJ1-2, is KAGVTQTPRYLIKTRGQQVTLSCSPISGHRSVSWYQQTPGQGLQFLFEYFSETQRNKGNFPGRFSGRQFSNSRSEMNVSTLELGDSALYLCASTLGQGGGYTFGSGTRLTVV.

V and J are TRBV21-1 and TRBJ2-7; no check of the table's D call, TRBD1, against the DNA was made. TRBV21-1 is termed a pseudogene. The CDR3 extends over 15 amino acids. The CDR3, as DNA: TGTGCCAGCAGCTTTCGGACAGGGGGATTCGACGAGCAGTACTTC. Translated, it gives CASSFRTGGFDEQYF.

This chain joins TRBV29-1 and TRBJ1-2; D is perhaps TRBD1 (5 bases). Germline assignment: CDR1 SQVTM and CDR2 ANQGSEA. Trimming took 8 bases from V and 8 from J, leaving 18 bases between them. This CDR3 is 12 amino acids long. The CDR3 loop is CSIGRPDKGYTF. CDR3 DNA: TGCAGCATTGGCAGGCCGGACAAGGGCTACACCTTC.

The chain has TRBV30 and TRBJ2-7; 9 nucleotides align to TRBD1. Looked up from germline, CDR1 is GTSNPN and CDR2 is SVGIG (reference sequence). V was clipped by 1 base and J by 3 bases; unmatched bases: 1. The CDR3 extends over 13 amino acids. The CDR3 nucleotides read TGTGCCTGGAGTGGGACAGGGGTCTACGAGCAGTACTTC. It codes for CAWSGTGVYEQYF.

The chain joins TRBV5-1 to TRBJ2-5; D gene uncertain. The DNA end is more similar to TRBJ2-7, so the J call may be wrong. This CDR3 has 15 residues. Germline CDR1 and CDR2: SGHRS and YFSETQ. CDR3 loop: CASSSQASPIYEQYF. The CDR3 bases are TGCGCCAGCAGCTCCCAGGCATCTCCCATCTACGAGCAGTACTTC.

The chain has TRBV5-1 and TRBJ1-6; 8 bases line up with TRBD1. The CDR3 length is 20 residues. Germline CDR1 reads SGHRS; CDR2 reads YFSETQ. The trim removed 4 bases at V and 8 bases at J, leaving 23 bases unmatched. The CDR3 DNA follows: TGCGCCAGCAGCCTCCACCCTATAGGCTCCGGGACAGGCGATGATTCACCCCTCCACTTT. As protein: CASSLHPIGSGTGDDSPLHF.

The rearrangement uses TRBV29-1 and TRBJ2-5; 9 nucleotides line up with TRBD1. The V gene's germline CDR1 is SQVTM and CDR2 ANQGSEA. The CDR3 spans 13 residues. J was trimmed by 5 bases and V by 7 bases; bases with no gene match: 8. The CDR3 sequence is CSGDRGYGETQYF. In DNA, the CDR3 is TGCAGCGGAGACAGGGGGTATGGGGAGACCCAGTACTTC.

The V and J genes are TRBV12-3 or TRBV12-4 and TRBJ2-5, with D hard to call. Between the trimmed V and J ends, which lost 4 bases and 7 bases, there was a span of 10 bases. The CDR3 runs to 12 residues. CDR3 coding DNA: TGTGCCAGCAGTTCCAGCCTTGGGACCCAGTACTTC. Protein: CASSSSLGTQYF.

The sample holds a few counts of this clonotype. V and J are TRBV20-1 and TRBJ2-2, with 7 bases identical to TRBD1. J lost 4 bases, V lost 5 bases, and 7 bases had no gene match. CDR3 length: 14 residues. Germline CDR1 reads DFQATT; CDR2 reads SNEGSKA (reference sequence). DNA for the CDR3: TGCAGTGCTGTAAGGGACAGACGCACCGGGGAGCTGTTTTTT. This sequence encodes CSAVRDRRTGELFF.

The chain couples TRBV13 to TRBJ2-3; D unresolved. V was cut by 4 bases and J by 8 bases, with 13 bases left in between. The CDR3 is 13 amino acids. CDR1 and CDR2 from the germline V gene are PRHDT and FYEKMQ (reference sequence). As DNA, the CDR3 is TGTGCCAGCAGCTCCCCCCCTGGAGCTACGCAGTATTTT. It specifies CASSSPPGATQYF.